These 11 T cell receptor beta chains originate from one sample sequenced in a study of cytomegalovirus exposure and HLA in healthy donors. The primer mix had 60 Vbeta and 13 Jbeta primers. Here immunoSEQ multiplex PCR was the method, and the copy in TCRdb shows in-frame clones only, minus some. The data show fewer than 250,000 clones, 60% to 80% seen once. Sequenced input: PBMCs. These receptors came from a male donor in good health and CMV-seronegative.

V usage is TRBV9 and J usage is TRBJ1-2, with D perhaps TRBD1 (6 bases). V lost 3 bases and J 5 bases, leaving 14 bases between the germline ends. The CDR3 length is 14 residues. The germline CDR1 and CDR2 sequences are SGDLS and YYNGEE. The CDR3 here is CASSASGTYYGYTF. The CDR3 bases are TGTGCCAGCAGCGCAAGCGGGACATATTATGGCTACACCTTC.

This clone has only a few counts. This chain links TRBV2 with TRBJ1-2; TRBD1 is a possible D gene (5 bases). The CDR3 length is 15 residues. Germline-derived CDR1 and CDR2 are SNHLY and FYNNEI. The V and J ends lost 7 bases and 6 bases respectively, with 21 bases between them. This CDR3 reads CASTPEQGFPHGYTF. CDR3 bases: TGTGCCAGCACACCGGAGCAGGGATTCCCGCATGGCTACACCTTC.

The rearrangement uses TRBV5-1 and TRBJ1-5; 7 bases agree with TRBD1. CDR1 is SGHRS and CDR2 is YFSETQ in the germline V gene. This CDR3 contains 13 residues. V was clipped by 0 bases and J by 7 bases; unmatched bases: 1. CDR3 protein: CASSLDRGQPQHF. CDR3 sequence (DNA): TGCGCCAGCAGCTTGGACAGGGGACAGCCCCAGCATTTT. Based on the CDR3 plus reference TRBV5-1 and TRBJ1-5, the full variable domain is KAGVTQTPRYLIKTRGQQVTLSCSPISGHRSVSWYQQTPGQGLQFLFEYFSETQRNKGNFPGRFSGRQFSNSRSEMNVSTLELGDSALYLCASSLDRGQPQHFGDGTRLSIL.

The CDR3 protein is CASSSGHNYGYTF. CDR3 nucleotides: TGCGCCAGCAGCTCCGGACATAACTATGGCTACACCTTC. The rearrangement joins TRBV5-1 to TRBJ1-2; a possible D gene is TRBD1 (5 bases). This CDR3 is 13 amino acids long. The V end was cut by 3 bases, the J end by 1 base, with 7 bases between. The germline V gene encodes CDR1 SGHRS and CDR2 YFSETQ.

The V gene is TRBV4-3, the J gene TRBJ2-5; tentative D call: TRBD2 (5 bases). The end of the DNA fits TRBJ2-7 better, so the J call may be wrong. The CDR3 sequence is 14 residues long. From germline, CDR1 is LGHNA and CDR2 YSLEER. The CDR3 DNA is TGCGCCAGCAGCTCCCACGGACTCCCCGCCGAGCAGTACTTC. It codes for CASSSHGLPAEQYF.

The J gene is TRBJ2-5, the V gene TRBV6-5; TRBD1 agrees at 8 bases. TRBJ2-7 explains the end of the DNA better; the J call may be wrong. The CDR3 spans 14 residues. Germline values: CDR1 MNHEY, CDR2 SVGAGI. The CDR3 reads CASSSGGANYEQYF. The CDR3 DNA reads TGTGCCAGTTCTTCAGGGGGCGCGAACTACGAGCAGTACTTC.

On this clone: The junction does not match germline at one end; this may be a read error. For the CDR3, the DNA is TGTGCCAGCAGCGCATACAAGACCCTACGGGACAGACCCTATGTCTACACCTTC. As protein: CASSAYKTLRDRPYVYTF. This chain connects TRBV14 to TRBJ1-2; 7 bases are shared with TRBD1. CDR1 is SGHDN and CDR2 is FVKESK in the germline V gene. This CDR3 is 18 amino acids long.

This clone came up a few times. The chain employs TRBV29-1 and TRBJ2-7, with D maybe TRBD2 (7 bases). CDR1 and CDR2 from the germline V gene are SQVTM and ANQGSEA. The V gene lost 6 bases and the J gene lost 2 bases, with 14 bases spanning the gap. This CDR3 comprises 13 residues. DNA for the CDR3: TGCAGCGTAACCGGGGGGCCCGCCTACGAGCAGTACTTC. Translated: CSVTGGPAYEQYF.

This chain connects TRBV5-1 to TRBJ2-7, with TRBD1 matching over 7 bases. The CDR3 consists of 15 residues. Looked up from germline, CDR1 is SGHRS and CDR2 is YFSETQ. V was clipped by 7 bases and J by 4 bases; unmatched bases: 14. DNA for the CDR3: TGCGCCAGCGGGAAGGGGGCGGATGGTGTGTACGAGCAGTACTTC. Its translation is CASGKGADGVYEQYF. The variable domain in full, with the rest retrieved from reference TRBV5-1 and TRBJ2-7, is KAGVTQTPRYLIKTRGQQVTLSCSPISGHRSVSWYQQTPGQGLQFLFEYFSETQRNKGNFPGRFSGRQFSNSRSEMNVSTLELGDSALYLCASGKGADGVYEQYFGPGTRLTVT.

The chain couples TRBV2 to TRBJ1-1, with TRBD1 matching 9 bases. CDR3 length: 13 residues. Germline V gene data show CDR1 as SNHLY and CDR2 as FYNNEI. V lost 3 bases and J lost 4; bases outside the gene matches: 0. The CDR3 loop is CASSEDRGTEAFF. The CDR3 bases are TGTGCCAGCAGTGAGGACAGGGGCACTGAAGCTTTCTTT.

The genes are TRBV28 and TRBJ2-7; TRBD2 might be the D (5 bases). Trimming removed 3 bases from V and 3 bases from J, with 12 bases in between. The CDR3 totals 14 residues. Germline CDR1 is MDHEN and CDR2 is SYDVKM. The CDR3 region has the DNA TGTGCCAGCAGTTTCGGGCTAACTAGCTACGAGCAGTACTTC. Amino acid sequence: CASSFGLTSYEQYF.